This T cell receptor (beta chain) was profiled in a study of blood T cell repertoires in COVID-19 (dated by TCRdb to 2020 to 2022). Turning to the overall study: Samples from collaborators originated in the United States, Italy and Spain and spanned both the acute and convalescent phases of COVID-19. The material from the prospective study consisted of cDNA or gDNA derived from T cells, B-cell-depleted T cells, or PBMCs. The dataset comprised deeply sampled blood TCRbeta repertoires from subjects exposed to, actively infected with, or recovered from COVID-19. The repertoires were released in a freely available public database meant as a resource for research on the immune response to SARS-CoV-2. The samples were drawn from two sources: the first 160 participants of the ongoing ImmuneRACE study, and over 950 subjects contributed by 6 global collaborators. The sample metadata nearly always contained a de-identified subject ID, COVID-19 status, age in years and sex. HLA class I and class II types, where available, came from metadata supplied by the sample provider rather than from assay-based typing.

About this clone itself: Its target antigen remains unknown. Base qualities were left out, and no much larger clone turns up one base away.

Paper-wide results and their limitations: How much clinical and demographic metadata was included differed by source and by participant, and the metadata was provided uncurated.

One collaborating source in Seattle enrolled patients during active infection and followed them longitudinally through the course of disease. The collaborating institutions used their own protocols to collect whole blood in K2EDTA tubes. For TCRbeta analysis, collaborators shipped samples as frozen whole blood, isolated PBMCs, or DNA extracted from either of those sample types. TCRbeta CDR3 regions were amplified from genomic DNA using the immunoSEQ Assay, a bias-controlled multiplex PCR. In the source study's methods: The number of nucleated cells in each sample was estimated by amplification of reference gene primers within the assay. To quantify the absolute abundance of each unique TCRbeta CDR3 rearrangement, sequence reads were collapsed and filtered. For each sample, productive Simpson clonality was calculated as the square root of Simpson's diversity index across productive rearrangements. Here the immuneACCESS table is served through TCRdb, limited to in-frame sequences with V and J called. Missing clones are a known gap in these copies; in checked studies unresolved V genes cover under half, and the rest lacks a known reason. The V and J calls and clone size come from that table; D and trimming were worked out from the DNA. For this sample the table gives almost 95,000 clones, of which about 83% were detected only once. The ten largest make up approximately 20% of the sample.

CDR1 and CDR2, per the germline V gene, are SNHLY and FYNNEI. After removal of 3 bases from V and 5 bases from J, the junction retains 5 bases not matched to a gene. Counted from cysteine to phenylalanine, this CDR3 has 16 amino acids. Only CDR3 DNA remains: 48 bases, in frame from the first base. Material: peripheral blood. The rearranged chain carries TRBV2 and TRBJ1-6, and 9 junction bases match TRBD1. The clonotype originates from a woman aged 55 to 70 with COVID-19, enrolled during active disease. The nucleotide sequence is given as TGTGCCAGCAGTGACAGAAGGACAGGGGATAATTCACCCCTCCACTTT. Its product reads: CASSDRRTGDNSPLHF.